This T cell receptor beta chain comes out of a study of a mutant IDH1 vaccine in newly diagnosed glioma. In the study overall: Treatment recipients were about 62% male and 37.5% female, and their mean age was around 39 years.

As for time point: week 23, last vaccination. Topical imiquimod was applied with each vaccine dose, which held 300 ug of mutant IDH1 20-mer peptide. The table lists this clone with a few counts. What it binds is not known. Trimming left V 6 bases short and J 2 bases short, with 7 bases between. Germline V CDR1 and CDR2: SNHLY, FYNNEI. CDR3 length: 12 amino acids. Measured with immunoSEQ multiplex PCR; TCRdb has only the in-frame clones, and not every one. The sample lists 52,000 or so clones, about 81% occurring once. The clonotype comes from a woman aged 40 to 49 with glioma. Some clones in this sample may be carry-over from other donors' samples. The sequencing here drew on PBMCs, taken from a glioma patient whose treatment included an IDH1 peptide vaccine. The V gene is TRBV2, the J gene TRBJ2-5; D is possibly TRBD1 (5 bases). The CDR3, as DNA: TGTGCCAGCAGCGACAGACAAGAGACCCAGTACTTC. This sequence encodes CASSDRQETQYF. Based on the CDR3 plus reference TRBV2 and TRBJ2-5, the full variable domain is EPEVTQTPSHQVTQMGQEVILRCVPISNHLYFYWYRQILGQKVEFLVSFYNNEISEKSEIFDDQFSVERPDGSNFTLKIRSTKLEDSAMYFCASSDRQETQYFGPGTRLLVL.